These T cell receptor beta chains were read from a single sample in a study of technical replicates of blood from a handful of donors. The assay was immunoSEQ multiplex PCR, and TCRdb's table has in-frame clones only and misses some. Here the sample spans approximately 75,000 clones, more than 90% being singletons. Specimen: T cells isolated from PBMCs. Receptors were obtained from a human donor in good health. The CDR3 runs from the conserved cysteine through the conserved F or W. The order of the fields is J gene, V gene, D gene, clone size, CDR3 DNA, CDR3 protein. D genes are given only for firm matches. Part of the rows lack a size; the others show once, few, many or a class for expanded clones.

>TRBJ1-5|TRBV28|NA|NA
TGTGCCAGCAGCCGACGCGGGGTGGGAAGTGGTCAGCCCCAGCATTTT
CASSRRGVGSGQPQHF
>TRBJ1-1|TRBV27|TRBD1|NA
TGTGCCAGCAGTTTTAACAGGGGGCAATCCGCTGAAGCTTTCTTT
CASSFNRGQSAEAFF
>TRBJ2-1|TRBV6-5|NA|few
TGTGCCAGCAAGGGGGTCTCCCCTTACAGTGAGCAGTTCTTC
CASKGVSPYSEQFF
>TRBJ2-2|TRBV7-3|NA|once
TGTGCCAGCAGCTTTGGGGGGACCGGGGAGCTGTTTTTT
CASSFGGTGELFF
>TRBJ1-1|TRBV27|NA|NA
TGTGCCAGCAGTCTTCAGACTGCTGACACTGAAGCTTTCTTT
CASSLQTADTEAFF
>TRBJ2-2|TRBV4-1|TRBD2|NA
TGCGCCAGCAGCCAAGATTATGGGACTAGCCGCGCCGGGGAGCTGTTTTTT
CASSQDYGTSRAGELFF
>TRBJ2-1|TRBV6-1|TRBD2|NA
TGTGCCAGCCTACTAGCGCCTATAAACGTCAATGAGCAGTTCTTC
CASLLAPINVNEQFF
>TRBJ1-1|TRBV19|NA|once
TGTGCCAGTAGAGAGTATGTGAACACTGAAGCTTTCTTT
CASREYVNTEAFF
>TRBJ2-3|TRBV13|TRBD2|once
TGTGCCAGCAGCCGTCTTCACTCTAGAGCGGGATGGGCCACAGATACGCAGTATTTT
CASSRLHSRAGWATDTQYF
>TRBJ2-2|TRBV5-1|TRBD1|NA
TGCGCCAGCAGCTTAACCGGGACAGAGAACACCGGGGAGCTGTTTTTT
CASSLTGTENTGELFF
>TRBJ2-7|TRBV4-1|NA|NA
TGCGCCAGCAGCCCGAAATCAGACGGAGCCTACGAGCAGTACTTC
CASSPKSDGAYEQYF
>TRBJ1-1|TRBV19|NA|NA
TGTGCCAGTTCCCCAGGTCCATCGAACACTGAAGCTTTCTTT
CASSPGPSNTEAFF
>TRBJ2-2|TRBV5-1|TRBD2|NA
TGCGCCAGCAGCTTGGCGCTAGCGGGAGGACAGACCGGGGAGCTGTTTTTT
CASSLALAGGQTGELFF
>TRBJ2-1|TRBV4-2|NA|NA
TGTGCCAGCAGCCAAGATTTGGCCAACAATGAGCAGTTCTTC
CASSQDLANNEQFF
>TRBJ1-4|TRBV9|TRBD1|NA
TGTGCCAGCAGCGCGGGAAACAGGGGGATGGTTTTT
CASSAGNRGMVF
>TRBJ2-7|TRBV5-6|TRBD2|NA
TGTGCCAGCAGCGCCCTTGGACTAGCGGGAGGAAGGGAGCAGTACTTC
CASSALGLAGGREQYF
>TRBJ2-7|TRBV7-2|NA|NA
TGTGCCAGCAGCTTAGTAGCCGGCGGGCTACACTACGAGCAGTACTTC
CASSLVAGGLHYEQYF
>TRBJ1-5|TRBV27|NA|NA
TGTGCCAGCAGTTACACCCCGTGGTTCCGCAATCAGCCCCAGCATTTT
CASSYTPWFRNQPQHF
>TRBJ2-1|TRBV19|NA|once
TGTGCCAGTAGTACGACAGTATTCCCCTACAATGAGCAGTTCTTC
CASSTTVFPYNEQFF
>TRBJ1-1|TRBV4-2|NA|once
TGTGCCAGCAGCCACCGAGAACAGGGAGCTGAAGCTTTCTTT
CASSHREQGAEAFF
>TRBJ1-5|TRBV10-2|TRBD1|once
TGCGCCAGCAGTGAGTGGGACAGCCGCAATCAGCCCCAGCATTTT
CASSEWDSRNQPQHF
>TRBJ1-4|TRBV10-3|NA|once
TGTGCCATCAGTGAGTCGGAGATTTTAAATGAAAAACTGTTTTTT
CAISESEILNEKLFF
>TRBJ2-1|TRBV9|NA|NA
TGTGCCAGCAGCGGGCCAGACAGGGAGGTAAATGAGCAGTTCTTC
CASSGPDREVNEQFF
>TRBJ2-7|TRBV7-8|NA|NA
TGTGCCAGCAGCAATAACTTCTACGAGCAGTACTTC
CASSNNFYEQYF
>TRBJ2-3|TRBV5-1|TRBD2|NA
TGCGCCAGCGCACTAGCGGGAGGAGCAGATACGCAGTATTTT
CASALAGGADTQYF
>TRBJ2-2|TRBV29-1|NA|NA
TGCAGCGTTGGGCAGGCAATATCCACCGGGGAGCTGTTTTTT
CSVGQAISTGELFF
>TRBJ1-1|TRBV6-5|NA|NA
TGTGCCAGCAGGTTATTGACTGAAGCTTTCTTT
CASRLLTEAFF
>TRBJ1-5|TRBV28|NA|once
TGTGCCAGCAGTATAAGGGGAGGATCGCTAGGGGATTATAGCAATCAGCCCCAGCATTTT
CASSIRGGSLGDYSNQPQHF
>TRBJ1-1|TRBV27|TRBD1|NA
TGTGCCAGCGGTTTATCGTGGAAGGGGACAGCCGAAGCTTTCTTT
CASGLSWKGTAEAFF
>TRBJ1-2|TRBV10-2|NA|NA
TGCGCCAGCAGTGAGTATCGGGAAGGAGGCTACACCTTC
CASSEYREGGYTF
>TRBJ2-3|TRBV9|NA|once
TGTGCCAGCAGCGTAGATGGCGGGGCTAGCACAGATACGCAGTATTTT
CASSVDGGASTDTQYF
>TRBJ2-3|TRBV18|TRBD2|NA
TGTGCCAGCTCATCCTTTCTAGCGGGGGGCACCACAGATACGCAGTATTTT
CASSSFLAGGTTDTQYF
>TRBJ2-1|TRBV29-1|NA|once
TGCAGCGTTTCCGGGGGCTCCTACAATGAGCAGTTCTTC
CSVSGGSYNEQFF
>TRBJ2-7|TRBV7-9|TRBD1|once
TGTGCCAGCAGCACTACGGGACAGCGATACGAGCAGTACTTC
CASSTTGQRYEQYF
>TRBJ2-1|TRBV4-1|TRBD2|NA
TGCGCCAGCAGCCAAGCCCTCACTAGCGGGAGCCCCGCGGAGTTCTTC
CASSQALTSGSPAEFF
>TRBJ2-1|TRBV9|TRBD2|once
TGTGCCAGCAGCCCCCTGGGCGGGAGAACTTACAATGAGCAGTTCTTC
CASSPLGGRTYNEQFF
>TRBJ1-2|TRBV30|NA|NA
TGTGCCTGGAGTAAAAACAGGGTCAACTATGGCTACACCTTC
CAWSKNRVNYGYTF
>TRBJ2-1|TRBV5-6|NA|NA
TGTGCCAGCAGCTCTTATCGACAGGTTGGTGGTTCCTACAATGAGCAGTTCTTC
CASSSYRQVGGSYNEQFF
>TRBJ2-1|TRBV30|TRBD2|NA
TGTGCCTGGAGCGGTAGCGGGAGAAGACGAAATGAGCAGTTCTTC
CAWSGSGRRRNEQFF
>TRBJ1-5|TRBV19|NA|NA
TGTGCCAGTAGTATTCTAGGCCGAAATCAGCCCCAGCATTTT
CASSILGRNQPQHF
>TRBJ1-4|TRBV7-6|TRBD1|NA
TGTGCCAGCAGCCCGGGGACAGGGGTCGGACAAGAAAAACTGTTTTTT
CASSPGTGVGQEKLFF
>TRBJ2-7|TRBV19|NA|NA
TGTGCCAGTAGTGTAGAGACAGGCGCCTACGAGCAGTACTTC
CASSVETGAYEQYF
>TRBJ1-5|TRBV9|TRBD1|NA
TGTGCCAGCAGCTCCGGGACAGGCAATCAGCCCCAGCATTTT
CASSSGTGNQPQHF
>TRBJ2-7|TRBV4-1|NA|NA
TGCGCCAGCAGCCATGGAGATGGAATAAGCTACGAGCAGTACTTC
CASSHGDGISYEQYF
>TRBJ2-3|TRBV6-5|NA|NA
TGTGCCAGCAGTTACTCCGGGACTAGCACAGATACGCAGTATTTT
CASSYSGTSTDTQYF
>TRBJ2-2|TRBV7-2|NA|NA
TGTGCCAGCAGTGCGCCCGGGGAGCTGTTTTTT
CASSAPGELFF
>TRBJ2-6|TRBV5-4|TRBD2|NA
TGTGCCAGCAGCCCCGGGGGGGCTGGGGCCAACGTCCTGACTTTC
CASSPGGAGANVLTF
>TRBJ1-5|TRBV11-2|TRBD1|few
TGTGCCAGCAGCTTAGATCTAGGACAGGGACATCAGCCCCAGCATTTT
CASSLDLGQGHQPQHF
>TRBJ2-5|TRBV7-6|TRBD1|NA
TGTGCCAGCAGCCCGGACAGGACGGGAAAGACCCAGTACTTC
CASSPDRTGKTQYF
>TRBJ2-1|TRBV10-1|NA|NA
TGCGCCAGCAGTGAAGGGGGAGAGGGCCCCTACAATGAGCAGTTCTTC
CASSEGGEGPYNEQFF
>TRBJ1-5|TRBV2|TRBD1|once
TGTGCCAGCAGTAGGGCAAGGACAGGGGGCTATCAGCCCCAGCATTTT
CASSRARTGGYQPQHF
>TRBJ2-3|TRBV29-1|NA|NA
TGCAGCGTGAAAGCCGGGACACTCACAGATACGCAGTATTTT
CSVKAGTLTDTQYF
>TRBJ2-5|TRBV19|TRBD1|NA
TGTGCCAGTAGTTCGGGACAGCGACAAGAGACCCAGTACTTC
CASSSGQRQETQYF
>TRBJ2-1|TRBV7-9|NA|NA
TGTGCCAGCGGGAGCTCCTACAATGAGCAGTTCTTC
CASGSSYNEQFF
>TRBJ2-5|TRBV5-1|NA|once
TGCGCCAGCAGCCTACCGACAGGTCAAGAGACCCAGTACTTC
CASSLPTGQETQYF